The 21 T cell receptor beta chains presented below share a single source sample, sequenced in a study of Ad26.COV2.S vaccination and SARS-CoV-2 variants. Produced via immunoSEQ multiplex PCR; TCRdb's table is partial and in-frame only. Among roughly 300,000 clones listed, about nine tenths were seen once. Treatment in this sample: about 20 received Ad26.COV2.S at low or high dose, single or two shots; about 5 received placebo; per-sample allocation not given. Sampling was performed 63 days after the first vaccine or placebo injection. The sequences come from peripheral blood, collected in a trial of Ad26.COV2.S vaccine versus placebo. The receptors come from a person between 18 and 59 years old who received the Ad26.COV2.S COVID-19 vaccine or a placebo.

The DNA for the CDR3 is TGCGCCAGCAGCCAAGATGTGGGGGCGTTTGGTGAAAAACTGTTTTTT. This gives the protein CASSQDVGAFGEKLFF. V gene TRBV4-3 combines with J gene TRBJ1-4; D perhaps matches TRBD1 (6 bases). From germline, CDR1 is LGHNA and CDR2 YSLEER. The CDR3 sequence is 16 residues long. Deletions cut 0 bases from V and 7 bases from J, with 15 bases between.

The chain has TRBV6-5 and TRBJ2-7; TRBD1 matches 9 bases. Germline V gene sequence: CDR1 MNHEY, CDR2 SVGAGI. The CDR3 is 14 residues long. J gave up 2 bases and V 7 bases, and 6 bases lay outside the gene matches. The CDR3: CASTRDRDTYEQYF. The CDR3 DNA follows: TGTGCCAGCACTAGGGACAGGGACACCTACGAGCAGTACTTC.

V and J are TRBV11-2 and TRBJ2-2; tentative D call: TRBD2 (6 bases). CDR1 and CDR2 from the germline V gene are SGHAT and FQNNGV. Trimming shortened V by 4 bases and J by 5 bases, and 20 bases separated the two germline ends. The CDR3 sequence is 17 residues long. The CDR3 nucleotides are TGTGCCAGCAGCTCAAGCCTTGGAGGGCGTAGGACCGGGGAGCTGTTTTTT. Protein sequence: CASSSSLGGRRTGELFF.

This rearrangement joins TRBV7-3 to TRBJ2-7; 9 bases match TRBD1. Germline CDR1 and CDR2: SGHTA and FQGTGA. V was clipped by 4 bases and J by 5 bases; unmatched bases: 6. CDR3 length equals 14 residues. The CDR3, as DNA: TGTGCCAGCAGCTCGGGACAGGGTTGGAACGAGCAGTACTTC. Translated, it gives CASSSGQGWNEQYF.

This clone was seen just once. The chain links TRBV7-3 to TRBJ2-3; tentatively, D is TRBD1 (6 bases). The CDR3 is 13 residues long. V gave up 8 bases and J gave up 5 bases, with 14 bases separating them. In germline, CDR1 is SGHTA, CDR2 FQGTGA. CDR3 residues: CASQAGVGDTQYF. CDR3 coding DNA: TGTGCCAGCCAAGCAGGGGTAGGAGATACGCAGTATTTT.

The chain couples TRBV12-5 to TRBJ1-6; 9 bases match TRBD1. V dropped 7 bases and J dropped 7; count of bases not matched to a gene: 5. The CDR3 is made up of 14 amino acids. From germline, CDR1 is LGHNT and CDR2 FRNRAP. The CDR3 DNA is TGTGCTAGTGCCGGGGGACAGGGAAATTCACCCCTCCACTTT. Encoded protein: CASAGGQGNSPLHF.

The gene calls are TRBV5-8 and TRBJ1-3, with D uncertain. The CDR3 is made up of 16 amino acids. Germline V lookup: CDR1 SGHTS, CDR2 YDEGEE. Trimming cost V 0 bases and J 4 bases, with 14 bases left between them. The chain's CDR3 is CASSLDGRRRGNTIYF. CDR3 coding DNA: TGTGCCAGCAGCTTGGACGGACGTAGGAGGGGAAACACCATATATTTT.

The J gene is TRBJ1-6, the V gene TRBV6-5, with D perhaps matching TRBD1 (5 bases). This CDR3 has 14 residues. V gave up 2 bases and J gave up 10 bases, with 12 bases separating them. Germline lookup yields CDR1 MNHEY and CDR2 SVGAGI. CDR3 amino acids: CASSYRGEFSPLHF. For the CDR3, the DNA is TGTGCCAGCAGTTACAGAGGGGAATTCTCACCCCTCCACTTT.

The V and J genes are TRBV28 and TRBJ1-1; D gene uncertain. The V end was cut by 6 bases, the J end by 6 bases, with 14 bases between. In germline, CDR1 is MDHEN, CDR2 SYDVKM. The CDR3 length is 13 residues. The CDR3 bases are TGTGCCAGCAGGTGGACGGGAGTGTCTGAAGCTTTCTTT. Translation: CASRWTGVSEAFF.

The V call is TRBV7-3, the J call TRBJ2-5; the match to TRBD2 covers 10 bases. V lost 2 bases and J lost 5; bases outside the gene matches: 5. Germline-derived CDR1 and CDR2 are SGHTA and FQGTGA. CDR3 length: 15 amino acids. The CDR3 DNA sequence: TGTGCCAGCAGCTTAGAGCTAGCGGGAGTCGAGACCCAGTACTTC. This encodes CASSLELAGVETQYF.

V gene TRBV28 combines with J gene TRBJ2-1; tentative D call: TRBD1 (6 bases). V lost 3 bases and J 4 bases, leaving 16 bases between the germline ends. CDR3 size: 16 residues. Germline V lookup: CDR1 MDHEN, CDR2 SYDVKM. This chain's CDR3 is CASSFRTALMYNEQFF. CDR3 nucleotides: TGTGCCAGCAGTTTTAGGACAGCTCTTATGTACAATGAGCAGTTCTTC.

Written as DNA, the CDR3 is TGTGCCAGCGGATTGCAGGGGGCCTACGAGCAGTACTTC. Translating gives CASGLQGAYEQYF. This rearrangement joins TRBV2 to TRBJ2-7; 7 nucleotides line up with TRBD1. V lost 8 bases and J lost 2; bases outside the gene matches: 6. Germline lookup yields CDR1 SNHLY and CDR2 FYNNEI. This CDR3 has 13 residues.

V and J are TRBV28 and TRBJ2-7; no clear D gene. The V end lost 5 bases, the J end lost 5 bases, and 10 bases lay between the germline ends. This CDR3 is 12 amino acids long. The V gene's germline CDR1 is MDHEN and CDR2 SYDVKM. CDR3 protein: CASSPDVHEQYF. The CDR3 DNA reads TGTGCCAGCAGTCCTGATGTCCACGAGCAGTACTTC.

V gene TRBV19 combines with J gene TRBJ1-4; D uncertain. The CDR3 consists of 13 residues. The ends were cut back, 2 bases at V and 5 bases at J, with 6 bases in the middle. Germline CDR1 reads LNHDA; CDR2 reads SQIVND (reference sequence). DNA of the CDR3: TGTGCCAGTAGTATAACTGGGAATGAAAAACTGTTTTTT. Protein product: CASSITGNEKLFF.

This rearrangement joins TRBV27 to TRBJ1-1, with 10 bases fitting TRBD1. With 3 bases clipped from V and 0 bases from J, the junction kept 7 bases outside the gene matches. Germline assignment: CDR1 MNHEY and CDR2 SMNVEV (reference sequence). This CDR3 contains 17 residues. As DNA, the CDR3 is TGTGCCAGCAGTTTGCGACAGGGGGCCAGAATGAACACTGAAGCTTTCTTT. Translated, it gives CASSLRQGARMNTEAFF.

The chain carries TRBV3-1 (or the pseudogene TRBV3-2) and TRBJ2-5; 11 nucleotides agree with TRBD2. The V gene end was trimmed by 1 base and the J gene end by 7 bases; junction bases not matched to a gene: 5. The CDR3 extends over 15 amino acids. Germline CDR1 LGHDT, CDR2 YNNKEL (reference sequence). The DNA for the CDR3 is TGTGCCAGCAGCCAAGTTAGCGGGAGGGCCGTGACCCAGTACTTC. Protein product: CASSQVSGRAVTQYF.

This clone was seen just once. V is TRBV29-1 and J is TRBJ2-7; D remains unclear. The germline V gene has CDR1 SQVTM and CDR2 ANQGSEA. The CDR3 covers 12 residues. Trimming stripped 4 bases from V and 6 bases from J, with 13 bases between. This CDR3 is CSVVGISGEQYF. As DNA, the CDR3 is TGCAGCGTTGTAGGGATTTCGGGCGAGCAGTACTTC.

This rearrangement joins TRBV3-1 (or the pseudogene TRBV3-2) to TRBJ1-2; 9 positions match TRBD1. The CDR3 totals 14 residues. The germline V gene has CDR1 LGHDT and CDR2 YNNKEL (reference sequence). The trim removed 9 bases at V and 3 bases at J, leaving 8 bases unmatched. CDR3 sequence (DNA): TGTGCCAGTACCCCCGACAGGGGGTACTATGGCTACACCTTC. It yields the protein CASTPDRGYYGYTF.

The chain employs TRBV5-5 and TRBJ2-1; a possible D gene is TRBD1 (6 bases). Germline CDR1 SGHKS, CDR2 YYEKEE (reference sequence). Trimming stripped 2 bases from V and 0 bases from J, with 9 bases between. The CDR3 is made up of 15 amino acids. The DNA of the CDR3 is TGTGCCAGCAGCTTACGGGACAACTCCTACAATGAGCAGTTCTTC. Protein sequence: CASSLRDNSYNEQFF. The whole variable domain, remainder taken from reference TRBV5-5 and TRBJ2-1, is DAGVTQSPTHLIKTRGQQVTLRCSPISGHKSVSWYQQVLGQGPQFIFQYYEKEERGRGNFPDRFSARQFPNYSSELNVNALLLGDSALYLCASSLRDNSYNEQFFGPGTRLTVL.

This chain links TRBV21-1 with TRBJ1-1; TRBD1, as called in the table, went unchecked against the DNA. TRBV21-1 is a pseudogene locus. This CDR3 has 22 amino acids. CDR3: CASSKARDRVCKGGIGATEAFF. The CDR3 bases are TGTGCCAGCAGCAAAGCCCGGGACAGGGTGTGTAAAGGGGGTATCGGGGCCACTGAAGCTTTCTTT.

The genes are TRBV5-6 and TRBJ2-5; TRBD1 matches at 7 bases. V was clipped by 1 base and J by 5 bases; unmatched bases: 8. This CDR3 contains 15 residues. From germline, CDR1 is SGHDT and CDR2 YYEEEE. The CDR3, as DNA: TGTGCCAGCAGCTTGAGGACAGGTGGTCTGGAGACCCAGTACTTC. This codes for CASSLRTGGLETQYF.